These 14 T cell receptor beta chains came from one sample sequenced in a study of blood T cells in healthy people across ages. A J-beta primer mix and a sample-barcoded 5' primer were used in a second PCR of roughly 6 to 11 cycles. One entry per CDR3 protein results from TCRdb running MiXCR on the 5' RACE reads. Of 1.5 million to 2 million distinct CDR3 sequences in the sample, less than 50% were seen once. The sample consisted of blood. These receptors were obtained from a woman in her forties in good health.

In its sample, this clonotype was seen a few times. The chain employs TRBV6-2 or TRBV6-3 and TRBJ2-5; no clear D. The CDR3 length is 13 residues. Germline assignment: CDR1 MNHEY and CDR2 SVGEGT. Deletions cut 5 bases from V and 0 bases from J, with 7 bases between. CDR3 residues: CASSRAYQETQYF. The CDR3 coding sequence is TGTGCCAGCAGTAGGGCGTACCAAGAGACCCAGTACTTC.

The V call is TRBV12-3 or TRBV12-4, the J call TRBJ2-3; D possibly corresponds to TRBD2 (6 bases). This CDR3 contains 15 residues. V was shortened by 5 bases and J by 2 bases, with 14 bases between the two germline ends. In DNA, the CDR3 is TGTGCCAGCAGTGACCGGGACTTGTACACAGATACGCAGTATTTT. Translation gives CASSDRDLYTDTQYF.

The chain couples TRBV20-1 to TRBJ2-3; D unclear. The CDR3 is 15 amino acids. The germline gives CDR1 DFQATT, CDR2 SNEGSKA (reference sequence). Trimming took 6 bases from V and 3 from J, leaving 19 bases between them. The CDR3 DNA follows: TGCAGTGCCGGCCTCTATGCGGTGGGGACAGATACGCAGTATTTT. Translated: CSAGLYAVGTDTQYF.

The chain uses TRBV12-3 or TRBV12-4 and TRBJ2-5; TRBD1 is a possible D gene (5 bases). The CDR3 extends over 14 amino acids. The germline V and J ends were trimmed by 5 bases and 5 bases, with 15 bases remaining between them. The CDR3 region has the DNA TGTGCCAGCAGTGTTAAGCAGGGTGCGGAGACCCAGTACTTC. It encodes CASSVKQGAETQYF.

This clonotype has a single count. Germline and junction disagree at one end, which may indicate a read error. The V call is TRBV4-1, the J call TRBJ2-7; D is possibly TRBD2 (5 bases). The DNA end lines up better with TRBJ2-5; the J call may be wrong. The CDR3 has 13 amino acids. Germline lookup yields CDR1 MGHRA and CDR2 YSYEKL. This CDR3 is CASSHSDQVTQYF. In nucleotides, the CDR3 is TGCGCCAGCAGCCATAGCGACCAAGTGACCCAGTACTTC.

This clonotype was found a few times. The genes are TRBV5-1 and TRBJ2-3; D is unresolved. Deletions cut 2 bases from V and 2 bases from J, with 9 bases between. Germline CDR1 is SGHRS and CDR2 is YFSETQ. This CDR3 contains 14 residues. The CDR3 sequence: CASSFALFTDTQYF. In nucleotides, the CDR3 is TGCGCCAGCAGCTTCGCTCTGTTCACAGATACGCAGTATTTT.

This clonotype was counted a few times. The chain employs TRBV5-1 and TRBJ2-5; D may be TRBD2 (6 bases). CDR1 is SGHRS, CDR2 YFSETQ, per germline. Between the trimmed V and J ends, which lost 2 bases and 9 bases, there was a span of 8 bases. The length of the CDR3 is 11 residues. CDR3 protein: CASSFSGSQYF. The CDR3 DNA is TGCGCCAGCAGCTTTAGCGGTTCCCAGTACTTC.

Concerning this clonotype itself: One end of the junction fails to match germline, which may point to a read error. The chain employs TRBV12-5 and TRBJ2-3, with TRBD2 matching over 12 bases. This CDR3 region has 17 residues. Germline loops: CDR1 LGHNT, CDR2 FRNRAP. As DNA, the CDR3 is TGTACTAGTGGTTCCGGAGGGCTAGCGGGGGGGCCAGATACGCAGTATTTT. It yields the protein CTSGSGGLAGGPDTQYF.

This clonotype was found once. The chain combines TRBV12-3 or TRBV12-4 with TRBJ2-5, with TRBD2 identical over 7 bases. This CDR3 is 18 amino acids long. Trimming took 3 bases from V and 2 from J; bases not matched to a gene: 15. Written as DNA, the CDR3 is TGTGCCAGCAGTTTCCAACCCGGGGAGGGCGGATTACAAGAGACCCAGTACTTC. Its protein product is CASSFQPGEGGLQETQYF.

The chain couples TRBV20-1 to TRBJ2-7; D might be TRBD2 (5 bases). V lost 7 bases, J lost 1 base, and 14 bases lay in between. Germline V gene lookup returns CDR1 DFQATT and CDR2 SNEGSKA (reference sequence). The CDR3 is made up of 13 amino acids. CDR3 sequence (DNA): TGCAGTGTTCCGGGAAGCTTTTCCTACGAGCAGTACTTC. Its protein product is CSVPGSFSYEQYF.

This clonotype came up a few times. The chain couples TRBV6-6 to TRBJ2-1; perhaps TRBD2 as D (5 bases). Trimming took off 7 bases at V and 13 bases at J, with 23 bases between the two ends. CDR3 size: 14 residues. In germline, CDR1 is MNHNY, CDR2 SVGAGI (reference sequence). In DNA form, the CDR3 reads TGTGCCAGCACTCAATCGCCGAATGGAGGTTTACAGTTCTTC. This sequence encodes CASTQSPNGGLQFF.

The chain employs TRBV4-2 and TRBJ2-5; 7 nucleotides align to TRBD2. The CDR3 runs 16 residues. Germline-derived CDR1 and CDR2 are LGHNA and YNFKEQ. V trimming: 0 bases; J trimming: 5 bases; junction bases outside the gene matches: 9. CDR3 in amino acids: CASSQDRDGGRETQYF. The CDR3 bases are TGTGCCAGCAGCCAAGATCGCGACGGGGGGAGGGAGACCCAGTACTTC.

The chain has TRBV6-2 or TRBV6-3 and TRBJ2-1, with D tentatively TRBD1 or TRBD2 (5 bases each). Trimming shortened V by 4 bases and J by 0 bases, and 10 bases separated the two germline ends. The CDR3 contains 15 residues. The germline V gene has CDR1 MNHEY and CDR2 SVGEGT. DNA for the CDR3: TGTGCCAGCAGTTTAGGGGACCCCTCCTACAATGAGCAGTTCTTC. Its translation: CASSLGDPSYNEQFF.

This clonotype was observed a few times. The rearrangement uses TRBV27 and TRBJ2-1, with TRBD2 matching over 10 bases. The CDR3 loop spans 15 amino acids. Germline assignment: CDR1 MNHEY and CDR2 SMNVEV (reference sequence). After removal of 6 bases from V and 6 bases from J, the junction contained 8 bases not matched to a gene. As DNA, the CDR3 is TGTGCCAGCAGCCGACTAGCGGGTTTCCCCAATGAGCAGTTCTTC. It encodes CASSRLAGFPNEQFF.